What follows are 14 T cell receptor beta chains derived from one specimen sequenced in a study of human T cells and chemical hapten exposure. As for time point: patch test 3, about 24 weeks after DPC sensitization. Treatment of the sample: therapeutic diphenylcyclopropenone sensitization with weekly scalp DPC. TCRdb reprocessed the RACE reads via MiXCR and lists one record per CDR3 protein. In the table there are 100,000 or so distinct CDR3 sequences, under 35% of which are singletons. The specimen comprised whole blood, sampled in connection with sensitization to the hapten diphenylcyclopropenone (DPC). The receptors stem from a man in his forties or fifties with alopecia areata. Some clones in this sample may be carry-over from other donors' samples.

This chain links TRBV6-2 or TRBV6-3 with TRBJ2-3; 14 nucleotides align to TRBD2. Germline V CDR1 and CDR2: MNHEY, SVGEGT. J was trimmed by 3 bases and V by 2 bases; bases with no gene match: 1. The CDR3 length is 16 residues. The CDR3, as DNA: TGTGCCAGCAGTTACGGGACTAGCGGGAGTACAGATACGCAGTATTTT. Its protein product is CASSYGTSGSTDTQYF.

CDR3 nucleotides: TGTGCCAGCAACCGAGGAAATCTCGGAGGCTCCTACAATGAGCAGTTCTTC. It specifies CASNRGNLGGSYNEQFF. The chain employs TRBV27 and TRBJ2-1, with D possibly matching TRBD2 (5 bases). This CDR3 comprises 17 residues. Germline-derived CDR1 and CDR2 are MNHEY and SMNVEV (reference sequence). V shed 7 bases and J shed 0 bases, with 19 bases lying between them.

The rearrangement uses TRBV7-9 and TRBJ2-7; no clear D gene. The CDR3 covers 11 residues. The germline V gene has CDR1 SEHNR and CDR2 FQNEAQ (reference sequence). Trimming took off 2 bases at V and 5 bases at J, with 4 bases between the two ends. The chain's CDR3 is CASSLSHEQYV. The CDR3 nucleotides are TGTGCCAGCAGCTTATCCCACGAGCAGTACGTC.

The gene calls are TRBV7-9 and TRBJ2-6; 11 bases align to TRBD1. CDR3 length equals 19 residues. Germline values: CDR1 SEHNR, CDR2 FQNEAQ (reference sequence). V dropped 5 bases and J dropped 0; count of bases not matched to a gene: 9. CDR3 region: CASSPLGQGAGSGANVLTF. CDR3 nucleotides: TGTGCCAGCAGCCCACTAGGACAGGGGGCAGGCTCTGGGGCCAACGTCCTGACTTTC. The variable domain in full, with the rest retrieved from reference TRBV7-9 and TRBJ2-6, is DTGVSQNPRHKITKRGQNVTFRCDPISEHNRLYWYRQTLGQGPEFLTYFQNEAQLEKSRLLSDRFSAERPKGSFSTLEIQRTEQGDSAMYLCASSPLGQGAGSGANVLTFGAGSRLTVL.

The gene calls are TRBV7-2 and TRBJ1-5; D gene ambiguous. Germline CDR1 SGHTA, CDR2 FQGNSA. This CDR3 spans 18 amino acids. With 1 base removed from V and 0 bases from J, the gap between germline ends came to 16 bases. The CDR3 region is CASSLGQRIFYSNQPQHF. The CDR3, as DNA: TGTGCCAGCAGCTTAGGGCAAAGGATCTTTTATAGCAATCAGCCCCAGCATTTT.

The CDR3 coding sequence is TGTGCCAGCTCACCCGGGACTGACTCCTACAATGAGCAGTTCTTC. This encodes CASSPGTDSYNEQFF. This chain connects TRBV18 to TRBJ2-1, with D possibly being TRBD2 (6 bases). Deletions cut 3 bases from V and 0 bases from J, with 9 bases between. Germline V gene data show CDR1 as KGHSH and CDR2 as LQKENI. The CDR3 covers 15 residues. Full variable domain (remainder filled in from reference TRBV18 and TRBJ2-1): NAGVMQNPRHLVRRRGQEARLRCSPMKGHSHVYWYRQLPEEGLKFMVYLQKENIIDESGMPKERFSAEFPKEGPSILRIQQVVRGDSAAYFCASSPGTDSYNEQFFGPGTRLTVL.

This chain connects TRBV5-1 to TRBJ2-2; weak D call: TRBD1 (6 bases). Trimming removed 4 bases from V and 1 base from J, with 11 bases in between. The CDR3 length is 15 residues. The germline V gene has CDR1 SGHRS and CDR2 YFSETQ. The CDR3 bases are TGCGCCAGCAGCAACAAGGGACAGAACACCGGGGAGCTGTTTTTT. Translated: CASSNKGQNTGELFF.

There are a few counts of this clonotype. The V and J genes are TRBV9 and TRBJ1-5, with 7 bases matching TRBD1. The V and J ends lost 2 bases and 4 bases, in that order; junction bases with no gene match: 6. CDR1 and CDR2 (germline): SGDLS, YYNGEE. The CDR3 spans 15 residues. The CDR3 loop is CASSVGGQSNQPQHF. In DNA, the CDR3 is TGTGCCAGCAGCGTTGGGGGACAGTCGAATCAGCCCCAGCATTTT.

The CDR3 is CASSPPGRHYNEQFF. Written as DNA, the CDR3 is TGTGCCAGCAGTCCCCCGGGACGCCACTACAATGAGCAGTTCTTC. This chain links TRBV6-5 with TRBJ2-1; D possibly uses TRBD1 or TRBD2 (5 bases each). The V gene lost 5 bases and the J gene lost 3 bases, with 14 bases spanning the gap. The CDR3 runs to 15 residues. Germline lookup yields CDR1 MNHEY and CDR2 SVGAGI.

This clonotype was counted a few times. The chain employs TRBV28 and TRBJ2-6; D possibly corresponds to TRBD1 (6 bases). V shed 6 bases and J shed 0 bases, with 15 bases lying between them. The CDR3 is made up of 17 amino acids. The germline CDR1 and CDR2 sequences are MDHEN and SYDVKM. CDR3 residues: CASSLAGEPSGANVLTF. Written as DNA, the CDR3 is TGTGCCAGCAGCCTGGCAGGGGAGCCCTCTGGGGCCAACGTCCTGACTTTC.

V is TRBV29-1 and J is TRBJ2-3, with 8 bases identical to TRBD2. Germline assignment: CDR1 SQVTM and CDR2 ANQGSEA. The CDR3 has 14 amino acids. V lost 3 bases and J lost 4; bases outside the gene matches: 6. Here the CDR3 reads CSVERGVGADTQYF. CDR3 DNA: TGCAGCGTTGAGCGGGGGGTTGGCGCAGATACGCAGTATTTT.

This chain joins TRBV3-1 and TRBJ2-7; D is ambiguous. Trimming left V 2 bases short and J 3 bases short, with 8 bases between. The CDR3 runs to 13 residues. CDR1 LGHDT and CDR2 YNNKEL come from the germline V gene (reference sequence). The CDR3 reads CASSQMPGYEQYV. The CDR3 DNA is TGTGCCAGCAGCCAAATGCCGGGCTACGAGCAGTACGTC.

The CDR3, as DNA: TGTGCCAGCAGCCAACTAGCGGTGACAGATACGCAGTATTTT. Translating gives CASSQLAVTDTQYF. The chain employs TRBV6-2 or TRBV6-3 and TRBJ2-3, with TRBD2 identical over 8 bases. The germline CDR1 and CDR2 sequences are MNHEY and SVGEGT. The V and J ends lost 6 bases and 3 bases, in that order; junction bases with no gene match: 5. The CDR3 runs 14 residues.

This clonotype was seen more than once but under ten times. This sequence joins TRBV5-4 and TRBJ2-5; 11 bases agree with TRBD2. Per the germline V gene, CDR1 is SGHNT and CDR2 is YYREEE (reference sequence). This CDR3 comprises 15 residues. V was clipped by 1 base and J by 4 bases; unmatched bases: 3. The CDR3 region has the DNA TGTGCCAGCAGCTTGACTAGCGGGAGCCCAGAGACCCAGTACTTC. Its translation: CASSLTSGSPETQYF.